This T cell receptor beta chain appears in the sequencing data of a study of blood T cells in healthy people across ages. Study findings and constraints: Older age went with lower TCR beta diversity per million T cells, in a roughly linear way.

Details on this clonotype: The antigen is unknown.

Germline V gene data show CDR1 as SGHRS and CDR2 as YFSETQ. Trimming stripped 4 bases from V and 1 base from J, with 11 bases between. The CDR3 has 15 residues. Roughly 10 milliliters of peripheral blood were drawn from each donor into EDTA-treated tubes. Then a second PCR, running roughly 6 to 12 cycles, was carried out with a sample-barcoded 5' primer and a J-beta primer mix. Each CDR3 protein is one row after TCRdb ran MiXCR on the 5' RACE reads. The sample gives 1.2 million to 1.5 million distinct CDR3 sequences, 35% to 45% of which show up once; 7.9% is in the top ten. The TCR sequence derives from a young woman in good health. The chain combines TRBV5-1 with TRBJ2-2, with D uncertain. What was sequenced was blood. The CDR3 loop reads CASSPVNQNTGELFF. CDR3 in DNA: TGCGCCAGCAGCCCCGTAAACCAGAACACCGGGGAGCTGTTTTTT.